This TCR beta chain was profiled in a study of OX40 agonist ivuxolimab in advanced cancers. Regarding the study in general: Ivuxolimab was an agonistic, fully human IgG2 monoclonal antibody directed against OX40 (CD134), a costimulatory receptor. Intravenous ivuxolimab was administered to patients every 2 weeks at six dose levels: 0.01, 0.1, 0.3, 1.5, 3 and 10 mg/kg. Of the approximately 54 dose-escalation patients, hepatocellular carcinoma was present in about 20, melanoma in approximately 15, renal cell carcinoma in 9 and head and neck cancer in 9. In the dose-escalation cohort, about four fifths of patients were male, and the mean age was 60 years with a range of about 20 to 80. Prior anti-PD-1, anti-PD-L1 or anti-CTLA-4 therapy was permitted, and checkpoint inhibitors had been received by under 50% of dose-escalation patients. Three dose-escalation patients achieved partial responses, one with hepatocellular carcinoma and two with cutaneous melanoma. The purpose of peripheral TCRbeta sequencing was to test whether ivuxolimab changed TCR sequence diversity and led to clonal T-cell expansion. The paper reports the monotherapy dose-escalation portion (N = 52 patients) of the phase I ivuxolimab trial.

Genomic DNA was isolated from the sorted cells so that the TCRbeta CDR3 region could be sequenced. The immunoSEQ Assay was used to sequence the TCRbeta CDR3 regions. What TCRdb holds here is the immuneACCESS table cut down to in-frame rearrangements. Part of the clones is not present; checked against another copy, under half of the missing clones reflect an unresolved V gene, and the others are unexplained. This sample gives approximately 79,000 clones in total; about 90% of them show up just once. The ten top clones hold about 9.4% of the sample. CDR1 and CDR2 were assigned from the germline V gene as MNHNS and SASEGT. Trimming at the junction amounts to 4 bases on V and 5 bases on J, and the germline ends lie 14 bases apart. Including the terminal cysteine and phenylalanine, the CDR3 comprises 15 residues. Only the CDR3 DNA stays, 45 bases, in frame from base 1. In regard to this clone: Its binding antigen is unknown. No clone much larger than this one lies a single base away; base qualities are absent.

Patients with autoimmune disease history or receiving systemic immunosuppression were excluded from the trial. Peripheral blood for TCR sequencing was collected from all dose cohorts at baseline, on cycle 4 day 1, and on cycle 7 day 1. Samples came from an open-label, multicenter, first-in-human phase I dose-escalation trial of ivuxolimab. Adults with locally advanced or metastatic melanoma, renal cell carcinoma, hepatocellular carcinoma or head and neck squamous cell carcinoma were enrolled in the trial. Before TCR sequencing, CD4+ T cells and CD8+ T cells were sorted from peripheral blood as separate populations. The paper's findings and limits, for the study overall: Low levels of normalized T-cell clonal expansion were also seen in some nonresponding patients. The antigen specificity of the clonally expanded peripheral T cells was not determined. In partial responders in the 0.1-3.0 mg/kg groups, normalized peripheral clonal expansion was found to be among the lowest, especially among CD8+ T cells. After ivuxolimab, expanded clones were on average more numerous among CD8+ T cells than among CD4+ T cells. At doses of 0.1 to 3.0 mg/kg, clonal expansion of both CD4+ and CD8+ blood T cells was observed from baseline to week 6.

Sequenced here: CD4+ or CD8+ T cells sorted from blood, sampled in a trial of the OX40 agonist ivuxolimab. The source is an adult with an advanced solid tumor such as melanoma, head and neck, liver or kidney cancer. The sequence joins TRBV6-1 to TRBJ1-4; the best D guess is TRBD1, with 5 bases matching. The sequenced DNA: TGTGCCAGCAGTGGGCCCGGGACGAAGAATGAAAAACTGTTTTTT. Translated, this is CASSGPGTKNEKLFF.